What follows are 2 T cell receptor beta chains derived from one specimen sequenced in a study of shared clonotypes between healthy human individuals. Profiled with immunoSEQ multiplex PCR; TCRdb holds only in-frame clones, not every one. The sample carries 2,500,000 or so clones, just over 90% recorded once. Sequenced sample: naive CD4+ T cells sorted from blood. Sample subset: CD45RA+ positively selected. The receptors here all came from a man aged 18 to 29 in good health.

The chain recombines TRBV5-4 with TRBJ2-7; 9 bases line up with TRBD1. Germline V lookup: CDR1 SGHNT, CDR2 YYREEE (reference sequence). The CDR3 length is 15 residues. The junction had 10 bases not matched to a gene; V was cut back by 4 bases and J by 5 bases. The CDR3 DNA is TGTGCCAGCAGCCCGGGGGGACAGGGCGGCCACGAGCAGTACTTC. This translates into CASSPGGQGGHEQYF.

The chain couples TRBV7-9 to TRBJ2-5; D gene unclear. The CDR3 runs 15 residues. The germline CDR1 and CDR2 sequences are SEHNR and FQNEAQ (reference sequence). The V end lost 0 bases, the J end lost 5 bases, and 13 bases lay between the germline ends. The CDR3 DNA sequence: TGTGCCAGCAGCTTAGCGCTGAAGGGTGGGGAGACCCAGTACTTC. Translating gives CASSLALKGGETQYF.